What follows describes a single T cell receptor beta chain. The target antigen is unknown. The CDR3 consists of 17 residues. J gave up 6 bases and V 1 base, and 6 bases lay outside the gene matches. CDR1 is LGHNT, CDR2 FRNRAP, per germline. The entry originates in a study of blood T cells in healthy people across ages. Overall study findings and caveats: Naive T cell percentage showed a strong correlation with TCR beta diversity. Among long-lived donors, naive CD4+ cells were more numerous and diversity higher than in aged donors.

PCR was performed a second time for about 6 to 12 cycles using a sample-barcoded 5' primer and a J-beta primer mix. TCRdb called the 5' RACE reads again in MiXCR, with one record for every CDR3 protein. Of hundreds of thousands of distinct CDR3 sequences listed, 20% to 25% were seen once; the top ten hold more than 3%. This TCR derives from a man between 65 and 79 years old in good health. Sequenced: blood. The chain has TRBV12-5 and TRBJ2-1; 13 nucleotides align to TRBD2. As DNA, the CDR3 is TGTGCTAGTGGTTTGGAACCGGGACTAGCGGGAACCAATGAGCAGTTCTTC. Its protein product is CASGLEPGLAGTNEQFF.